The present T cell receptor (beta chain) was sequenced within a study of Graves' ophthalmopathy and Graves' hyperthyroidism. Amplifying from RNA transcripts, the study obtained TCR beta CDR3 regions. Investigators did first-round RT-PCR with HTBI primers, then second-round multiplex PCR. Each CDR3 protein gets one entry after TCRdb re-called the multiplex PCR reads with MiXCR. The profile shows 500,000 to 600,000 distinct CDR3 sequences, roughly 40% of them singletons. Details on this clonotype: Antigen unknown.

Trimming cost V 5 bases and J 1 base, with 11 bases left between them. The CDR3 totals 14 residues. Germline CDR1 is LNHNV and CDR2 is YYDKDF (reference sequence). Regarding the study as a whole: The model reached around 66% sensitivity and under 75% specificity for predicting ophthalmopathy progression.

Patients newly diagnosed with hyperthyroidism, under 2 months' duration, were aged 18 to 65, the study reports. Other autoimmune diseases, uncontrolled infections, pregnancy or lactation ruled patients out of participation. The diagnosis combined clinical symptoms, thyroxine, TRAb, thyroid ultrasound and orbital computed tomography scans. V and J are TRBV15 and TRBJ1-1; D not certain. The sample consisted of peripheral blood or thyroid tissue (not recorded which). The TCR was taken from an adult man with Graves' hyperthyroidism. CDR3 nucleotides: TGTGCCACCAGCCGTCGCACAGAGAACACTGAAGCTTTCTTT. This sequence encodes CATSRRTENTEAFF.